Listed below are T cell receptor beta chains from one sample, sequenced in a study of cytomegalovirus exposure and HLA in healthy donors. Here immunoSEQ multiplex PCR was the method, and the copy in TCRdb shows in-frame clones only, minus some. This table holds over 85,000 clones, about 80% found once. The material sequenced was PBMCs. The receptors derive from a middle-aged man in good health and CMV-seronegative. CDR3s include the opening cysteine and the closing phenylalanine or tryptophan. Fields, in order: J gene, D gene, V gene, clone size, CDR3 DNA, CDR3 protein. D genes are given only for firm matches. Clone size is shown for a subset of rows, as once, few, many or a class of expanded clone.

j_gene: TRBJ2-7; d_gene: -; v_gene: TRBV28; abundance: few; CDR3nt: TGTGCCAGCCGCACCGGGAGTTCCTACGAGCAGTACTTC; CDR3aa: CASRTGSSYEQYF
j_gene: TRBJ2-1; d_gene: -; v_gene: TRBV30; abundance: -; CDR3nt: TGTGCCTGGAGTGTCGGGACACCCAATGAGCAGTTCTTC; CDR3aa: CAWSVGTPNEQFF
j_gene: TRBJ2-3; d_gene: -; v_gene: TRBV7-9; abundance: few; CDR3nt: TGTGCCAGCAGCTTCCAGACGGGAGATACGCAGTATTTT; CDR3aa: CASSFQTGDTQYF
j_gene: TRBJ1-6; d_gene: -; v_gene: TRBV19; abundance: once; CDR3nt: TGTGCCAGTAGTATAGATCGGAATTCACCCCTCCACTTT; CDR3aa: CASSIDRNSPLHF
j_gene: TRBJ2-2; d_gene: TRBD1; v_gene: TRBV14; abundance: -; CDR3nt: TGTGCCAGCAGCCTATACAGGGGGTCCGGGGAGCTGTTTTTT; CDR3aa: CASSLYRGSGELFF
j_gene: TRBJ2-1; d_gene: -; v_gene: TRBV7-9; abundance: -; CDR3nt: TGTGCCAGCAGCTTAGGAGGCGGGATCGATGAGCAGTTCTTC; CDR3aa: CASSLGGGIDEQFF
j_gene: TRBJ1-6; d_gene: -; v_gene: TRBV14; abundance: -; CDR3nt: TGTGCCAGCAGTGCCGGGACATCGGGTTCACCCCTCCACTTT; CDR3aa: CASSAGTSGSPLHF
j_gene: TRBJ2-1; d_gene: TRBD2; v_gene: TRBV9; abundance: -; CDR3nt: TGTGCCAGCAGCGCGACGGGACTAGCGGGGACCTACAATGAGCAGTTCTTC; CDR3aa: CASSATGLAGTYNEQFF
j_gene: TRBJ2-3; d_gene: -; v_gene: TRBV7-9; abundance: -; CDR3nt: TGTGCCAGCAGCTTAGGGCTAGCTCCATCCACAGATACGCAGTATTTT; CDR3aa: CASSLGLAPSTDTQYF
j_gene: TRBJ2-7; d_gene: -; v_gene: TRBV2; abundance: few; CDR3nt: TGTGCCAGCAGTGCCGTTTCAGGGGAGGAGCAGTACTTC; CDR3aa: CASSAVSGEEQYF
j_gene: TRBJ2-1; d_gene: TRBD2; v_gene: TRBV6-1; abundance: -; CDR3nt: TGTGCCAGCAGTGAATATGGGACTAGCGGGAGCTCCTACAATGAGCAGTTCTTC; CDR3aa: CASSEYGTSGSSYNEQFF
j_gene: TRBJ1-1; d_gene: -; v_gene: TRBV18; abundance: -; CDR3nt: TGTGCCAGCTCACCGACCGGTCATGTGTCACAGGGTGAAGCTTTCTTT; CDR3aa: CASSPTGHVSQGEAFF
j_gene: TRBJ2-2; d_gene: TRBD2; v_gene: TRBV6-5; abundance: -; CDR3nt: TGTGCCAGCAGAGGACTAGCGGGAGAGACCGGGGAGCTGTTTTTT; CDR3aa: CASRGLAGETGELFF
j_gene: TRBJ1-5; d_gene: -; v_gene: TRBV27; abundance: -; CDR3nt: TGTGCCAGCAGTTTCGGGGGTCAGCCCCAGCATTTT; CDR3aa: CASSFGGQPQHF
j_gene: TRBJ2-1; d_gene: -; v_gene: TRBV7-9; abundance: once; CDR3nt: TGTTCCAGCAGCTTAGCGTTGGCAGGGTACAATGAGCAGTTCTTC; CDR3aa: CSSSLALAGYNEQFF
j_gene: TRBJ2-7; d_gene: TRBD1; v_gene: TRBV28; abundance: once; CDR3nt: TGTGCCAGCACCACCGGGACAGTATATACCTACGAGCAGTACTTC; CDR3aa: CASTTGTVYTYEQYF
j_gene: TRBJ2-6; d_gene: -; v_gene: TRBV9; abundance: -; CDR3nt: TGTGCCAGCAGCGTAGGGACACCGACTGGGGCCAACGTCCTGACTTTC; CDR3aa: CASSVGTPTGANVLTF
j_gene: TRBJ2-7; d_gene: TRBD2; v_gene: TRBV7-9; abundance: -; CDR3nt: TGTGCCAGCAGCCTCAGCGGGATGGTTAGCTACGAGCAGTACTTC; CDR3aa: CASSLSGMVSYEQYF
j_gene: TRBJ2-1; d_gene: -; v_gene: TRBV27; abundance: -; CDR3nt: TGTGCCAGCAGGACGACAGCCTCCTCCTACAATGAGCAGTTCTTC; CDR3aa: CASRTTASSYNEQFF
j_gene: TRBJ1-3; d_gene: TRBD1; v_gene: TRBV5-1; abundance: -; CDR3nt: TGCGCCAGCAGCATTTATGGACAGGTCTCTGGAAACACCATATATTTT; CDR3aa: CASSIYGQVSGNTIYF
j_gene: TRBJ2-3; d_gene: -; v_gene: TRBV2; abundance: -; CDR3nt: TGTGCCAGCAGGAAGGGACTTAGCACAGATACGCAGTATTTT; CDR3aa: CASRKGLSTDTQYF
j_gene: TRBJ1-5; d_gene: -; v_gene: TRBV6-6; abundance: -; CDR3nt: TGTGCCAGCACGGTTCCTAATCAGCCCCAGCATTTT; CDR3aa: CASTVPNQPQHF
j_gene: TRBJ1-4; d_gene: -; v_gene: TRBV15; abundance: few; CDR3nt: TGTGCCACCAGCAGAGTTTTCGCCGGTGAAAAACTGTTTTTT; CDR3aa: CATSRVFAGEKLFF
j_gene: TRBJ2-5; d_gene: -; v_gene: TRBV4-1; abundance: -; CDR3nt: TGCGCCAGCAGGGAAGCGGTCCTACAAGAGACCCAGTACTTC; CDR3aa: CASREAVLQETQYF
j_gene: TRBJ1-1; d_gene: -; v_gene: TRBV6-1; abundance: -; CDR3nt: TGTGCCAGCAGTGGGGACATCCGGAACACTGAAGCTTTCTTT; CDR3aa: CASSGDIRNTEAFF
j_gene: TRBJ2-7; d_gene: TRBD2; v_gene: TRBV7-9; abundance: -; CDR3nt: TGTTCCAGCAGCATAACCAGCGGGGGGGGCCTGGAGCAGTACTTC; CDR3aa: CSSSITSGGGLEQYF
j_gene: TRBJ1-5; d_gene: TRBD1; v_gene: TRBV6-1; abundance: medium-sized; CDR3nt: TGTGCCAGCAGTGACTACAGGGGGCTTAATCAGCCCCAGCATTTT; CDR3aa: CASSDYRGLNQPQHF
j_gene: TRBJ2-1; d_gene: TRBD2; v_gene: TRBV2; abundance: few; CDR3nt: TGTGCCAGCAGCGTTCTAGCGGCCGGGGAGCAGTTCTTC; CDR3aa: CASSVLAAGEQFF
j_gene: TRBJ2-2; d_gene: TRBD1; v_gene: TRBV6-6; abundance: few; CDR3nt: TGTGCCAGCAGTTACTCCCAGGGGGCGAAAACCGGGGAGCTGTTTTTT; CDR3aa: CASSYSQGAKTGELFF
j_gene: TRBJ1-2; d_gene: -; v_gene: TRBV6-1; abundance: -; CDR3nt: TGTGCCAGCAGTGGACGCCTATCAGGCCCGACAAACTATGGCTACACCTTC; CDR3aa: CASSGRLSGPTNYGYTF
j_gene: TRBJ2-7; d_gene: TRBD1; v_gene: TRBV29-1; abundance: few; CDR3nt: TGCAGCGCGGGACAGGGAAGCTACGAGCAGTACTTC; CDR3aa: CSAGQGSYEQYF
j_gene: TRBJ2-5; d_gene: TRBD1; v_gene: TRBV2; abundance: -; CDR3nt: TGTGCCAGCAGTGCAAACAGGGGGCGTTCCGAGACTCAGTACTTC; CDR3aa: CASSANRGRSETQYF
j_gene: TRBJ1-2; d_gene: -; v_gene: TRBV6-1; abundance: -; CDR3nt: TGTGCCAGCAGTGAACCAGGGTTTGAGAATGGCTACACCTTC; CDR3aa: CASSEPGFENGYTF
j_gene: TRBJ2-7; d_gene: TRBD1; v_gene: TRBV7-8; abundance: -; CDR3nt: TGTGCCAGCAGCTCCCTCAGGGGGCCAAACCTGGGTAGAGTAAGAGACGAGCAGTACTTC; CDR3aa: CASSSLRGPNLGRVRDEQYF
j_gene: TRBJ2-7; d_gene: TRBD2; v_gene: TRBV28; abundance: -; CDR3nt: TGTGCCAGCAGTTTAGGTAGCGGGATAGGCGACGAGCAGTACTTC; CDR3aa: CASSLGSGIGDEQYF
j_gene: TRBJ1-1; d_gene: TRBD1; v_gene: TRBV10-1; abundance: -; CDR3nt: TGCGCCAGCAGCGAGGACAGGGGTAACACTGAAGCTTTCTTT; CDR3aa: CASSEDRGNTEAFF
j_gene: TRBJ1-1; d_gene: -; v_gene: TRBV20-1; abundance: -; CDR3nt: TGCAGCGGAAGGTCGGGTTCTGAAGCTTTCTTT; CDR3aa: CSGRSGSEAFF
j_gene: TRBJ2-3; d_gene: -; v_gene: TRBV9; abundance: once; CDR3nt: TGTGCCAGCAGCTCTACGTCCAGGGCCAGTGCGGGGTATAGCACAGATACGCAGTATTTT; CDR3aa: CASSSTSRASAGYSTDTQYF
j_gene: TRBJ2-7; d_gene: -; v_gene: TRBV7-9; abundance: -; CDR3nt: TGTTCCAGCAGCCGACAGGATTACGAGCAGTACTTC; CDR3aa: CSSSRQDYEQYF
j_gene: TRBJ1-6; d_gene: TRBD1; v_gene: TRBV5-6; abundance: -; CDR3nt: TGTGCCAGCAGCTCTACAGGGGAACCCCAATCTTCACCCCTCCACTTT; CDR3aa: CASSSTGEPQSSPLHF